Listed here are 7 T cell receptor beta chains from one sample, sequenced in a study of T-cell reconstitution after alpha-beta-depleted transplantation in children. The TCRbeta library was prepared with unique molecular identifiers. A single record per CDR3 protein comes from TCRdb applying MiXCR to the PCR reads. The sample has about 260,000 distinct CDR3 sequences, roughly 8.2% seen once. The material was PBMCs, mostly from graft donor cells, obtained 180 days after TCRalphabeta/CD19-depleted stem cell transplant. The receptors originated from a male patient aged 10 to 17 who had a stem cell transplant for acute lymphoblastic leukemia, so the T cells may come from the graft donor.

J is TRBJ2-1 and V is TRBV18; 11 nucleotides match TRBD2. The germline CDR1 and CDR2 sequences are KGHSH and LQKENI. There are 18 residues in the CDR3. With 0 bases clipped from V and 8 bases from J, the junction kept 12 bases outside the gene matches. The CDR3 reads CASSPPYPLAGGLYEQFF. The CDR3, as DNA: TGTGCCAGCTCACCACCGTATCCGCTAGCGGGAGGTTTATATGAGCAGTTCTTC.

Many counts were recorded for this clonotype. The V gene is TRBV7-6, the J gene TRBJ2-4, with D perhaps matching TRBD2 (5 bases). The CDR3 is made up of 16 amino acids. V lost 5 bases and J lost 7, with 21 bases in between. Germline V lookup: CDR1 SGHVS, CDR2 FNYEAQ. The CDR3 DNA sequence: TGTGCCAGCAGCACTGACGAGGGTTCTGCGCGTAACATTCAGTACTTC. Protein product: CASSTDEGSARNIQYF.

This clonotype was seen many times. The V call is TRBV11-2, the J call TRBJ2-7, with TRBD1 identical over 10 bases. J lost 4 bases, V lost 3 bases, and 6 bases had no gene match. This CDR3 spans 15 amino acids. Per germline, CDR1 SGHAT and CDR2 FQNNGV. CDR3 sequence (DNA): TGTGCCAGCAGCTTCCCGGGACAGGGGTGGTACGAGCAGTACTTC. This translates into CASSFPGQGWYEQYF.

This clonotype was seen repeatedly, ten times or more. V and J are TRBV4-1 and TRBJ2-3; D not certain. The CDR3 loop spans 15 amino acids. Trimming shortened V by 3 bases and J by 0 bases, and 10 bases separated the two germline ends. From germline, CDR1 is MGHRA and CDR2 YSYEKL. Written as DNA, the CDR3 is TGCGCCAGCAGCCAGGCACTAACTAGCACAGATACGCAGTATTTT. Protein product: CASSQALTSTDTQYF.

This clonotype was detected many times. The V and J genes are TRBV5-1 and TRBJ2-6; D call uncertain. The germline V and J ends were trimmed by 4 bases and 2 bases, with 13 bases remaining between them. Germline CDR1 reads SGHRS; CDR2 reads YFSETQ. The CDR3 totals 16 residues. The CDR3 DNA reads as TGCGCCAGCAGCCTAAGCTTCAGGACTGGGGCCAACGTCCTGACTTTC. This translates into CASSLSFRTGANVLTF.

This clonotype showed up many times. The chain links TRBV20-1 to TRBJ2-5; D gene unclear. Trimming pared 0 bases from V and 3 bases from J, leaving 8 bases between. The CDR3 length is 13 residues. CDR1 is DFQATT and CDR2 is SNEGSKA in the germline V gene (reference sequence). For the CDR3, the DNA is TGCAGTGCTAGAGATCACGTTAAAGAGACCCAGTACTTC. Residues: CSARDHVKETQYF.

This clonotype was counted at least ten times. CDR3 residues: CASSWRLAGVDTGELFF. Written as DNA, the CDR3 is TGCGCCAGCAGCTGGCGACTAGCGGGAGTTGACACCGGGGAGCTGTTTTTT. The chain has TRBV4-1 and TRBJ2-2; TRBD2 aligns across 12 bases. Trimming removed 5 bases from V and 3 bases from J; junction bases left unmatched: 7. Germline V gene data show CDR1 as MGHRA and CDR2 as YSYEKL. CDR3 size: 17 residues.